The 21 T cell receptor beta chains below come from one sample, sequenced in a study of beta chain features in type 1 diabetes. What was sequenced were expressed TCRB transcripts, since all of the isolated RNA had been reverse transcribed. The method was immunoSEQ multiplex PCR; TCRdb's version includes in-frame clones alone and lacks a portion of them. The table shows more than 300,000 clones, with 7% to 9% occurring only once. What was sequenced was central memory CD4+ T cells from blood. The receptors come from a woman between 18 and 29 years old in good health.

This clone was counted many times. CDR3 protein: CASSLGITGMRGYTF. The CDR3 nucleotides are TGTGCCAGCAGCTTGGGAATAACAGGGATGCGAGGCTACACCTTC. The chain carries TRBV7-2 and TRBJ1-2; D perhaps matches TRBD1 (6 bases). The CDR3 sequence is 15 residues long. With 3 bases removed from V and 8 bases from J, the gap between germline ends came to 19 bases. Germline V gives CDR1 SGHTA, CDR2 FQGNSA.

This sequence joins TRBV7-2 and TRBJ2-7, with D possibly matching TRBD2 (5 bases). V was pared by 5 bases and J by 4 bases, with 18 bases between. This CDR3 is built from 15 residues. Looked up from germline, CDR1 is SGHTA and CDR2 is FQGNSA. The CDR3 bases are TGTGCCAGCAGCCCCGATGTCTCCTGGGAGTACGAGCAGTACTTC. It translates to CASSPDVSWEYEQYF.

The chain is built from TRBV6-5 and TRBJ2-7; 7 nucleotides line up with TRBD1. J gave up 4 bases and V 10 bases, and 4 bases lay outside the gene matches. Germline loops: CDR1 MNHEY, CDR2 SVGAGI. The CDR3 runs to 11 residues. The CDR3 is CATKDRYEQYF. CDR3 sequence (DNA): TGTGCCACCAAGGACAGGTACGAGCAGTACTTC.

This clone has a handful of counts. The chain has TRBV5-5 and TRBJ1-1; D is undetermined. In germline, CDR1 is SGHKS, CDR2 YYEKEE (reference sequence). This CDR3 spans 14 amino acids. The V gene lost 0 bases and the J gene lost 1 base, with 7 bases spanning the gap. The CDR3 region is CASSLEPQNTEAFF. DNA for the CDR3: TGTGCCAGCAGCTTGGAACCGCAGAACACTGAAGCTTTCTTT.

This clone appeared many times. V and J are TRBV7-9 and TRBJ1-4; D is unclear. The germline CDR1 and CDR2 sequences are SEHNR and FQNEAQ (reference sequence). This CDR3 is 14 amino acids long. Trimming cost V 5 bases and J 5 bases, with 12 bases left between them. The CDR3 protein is CASSQRQDNEKLFF. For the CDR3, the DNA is TGTGCCAGCAGCCAACGTCAGGACAATGAAAAACTGTTTTTT.

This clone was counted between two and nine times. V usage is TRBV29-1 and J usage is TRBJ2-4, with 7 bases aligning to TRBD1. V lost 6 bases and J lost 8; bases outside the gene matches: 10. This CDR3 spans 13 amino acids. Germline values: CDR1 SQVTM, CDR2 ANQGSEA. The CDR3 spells CSVLAGGTDIQYF. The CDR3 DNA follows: TGCAGCGTCCTGGCAGGGGGTACGGACATTCAGTACTTC.

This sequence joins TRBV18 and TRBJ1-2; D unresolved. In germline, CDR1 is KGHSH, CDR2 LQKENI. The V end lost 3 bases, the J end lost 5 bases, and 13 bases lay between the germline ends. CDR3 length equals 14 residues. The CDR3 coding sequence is TGTGCCAGCTCACCGGCAGGCCCTCGATATGGCTACACCTTC. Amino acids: CASSPAGPRYGYTF. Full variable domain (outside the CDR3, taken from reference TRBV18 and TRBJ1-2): NAGVMQNPRHLVRRRGQEARLRCSPMKGHSHVYWYRQLPEEGLKFMVYLQKENIIDESGMPKERFSAEFPKEGPSILRIQQVVRGDSAAYFCASSPAGPRYGYTFGSGTRLTVV.

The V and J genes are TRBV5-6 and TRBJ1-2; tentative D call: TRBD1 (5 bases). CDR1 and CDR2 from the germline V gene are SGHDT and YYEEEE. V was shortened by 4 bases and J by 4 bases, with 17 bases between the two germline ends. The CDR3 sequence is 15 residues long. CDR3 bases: TGTGCCAGCAGCAAGGGGACGGTTACCTTCTATGGCTACACCTTC. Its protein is CASSKGTVTFYGYTF.

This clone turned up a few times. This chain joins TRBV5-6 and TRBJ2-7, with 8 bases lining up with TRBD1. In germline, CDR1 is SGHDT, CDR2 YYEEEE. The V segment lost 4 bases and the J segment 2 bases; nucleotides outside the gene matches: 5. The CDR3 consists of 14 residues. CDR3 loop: CASSPRTGTYEQYF. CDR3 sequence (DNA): TGTGCCAGCAGCCCGAGGACAGGGACCTACGAGCAGTACTTC.

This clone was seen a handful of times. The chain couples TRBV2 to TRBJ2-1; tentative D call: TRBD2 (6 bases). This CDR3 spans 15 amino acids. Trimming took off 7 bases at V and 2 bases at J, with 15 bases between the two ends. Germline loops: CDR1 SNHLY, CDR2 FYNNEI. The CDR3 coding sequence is TGTGCCAGCAAAACGGGTCGCGGGACCTACAATGAGCAGTTCTTC. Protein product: CASKTGRGTYNEQFF.

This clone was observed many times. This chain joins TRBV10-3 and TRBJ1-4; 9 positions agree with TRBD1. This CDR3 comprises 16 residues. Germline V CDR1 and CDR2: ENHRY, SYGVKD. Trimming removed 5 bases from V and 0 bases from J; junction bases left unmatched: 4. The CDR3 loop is CAISKGQGTTNEKLFF. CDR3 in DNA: TGTGCCATCAGTAAGGGACAGGGTACAACTAATGAAAAACTGTTTTTT.

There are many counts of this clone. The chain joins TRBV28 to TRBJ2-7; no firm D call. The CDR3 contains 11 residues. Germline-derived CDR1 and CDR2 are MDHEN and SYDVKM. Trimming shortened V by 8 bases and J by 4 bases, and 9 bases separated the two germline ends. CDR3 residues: CASLGGYEQYF. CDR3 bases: TGTGCCAGCCTGGGTGGGTACGAGCAGTACTTC.

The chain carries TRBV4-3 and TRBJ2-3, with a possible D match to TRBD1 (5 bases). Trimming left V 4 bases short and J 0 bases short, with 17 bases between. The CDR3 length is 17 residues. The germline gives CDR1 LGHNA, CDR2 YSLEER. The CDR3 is CASSPRMTETSTDTQYF. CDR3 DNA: TGCGCCAGCAGCCCTCGGATGACAGAAACTAGCACAGATACGCAGTATTTT.

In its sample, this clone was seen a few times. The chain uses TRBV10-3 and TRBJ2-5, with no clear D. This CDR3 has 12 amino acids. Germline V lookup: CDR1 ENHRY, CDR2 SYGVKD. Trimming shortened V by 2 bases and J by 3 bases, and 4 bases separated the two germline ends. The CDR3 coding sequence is TGTGCCATCAGTGAGAGGAAAGAGACCCAGTACTTC. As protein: CAISERKETQYF.

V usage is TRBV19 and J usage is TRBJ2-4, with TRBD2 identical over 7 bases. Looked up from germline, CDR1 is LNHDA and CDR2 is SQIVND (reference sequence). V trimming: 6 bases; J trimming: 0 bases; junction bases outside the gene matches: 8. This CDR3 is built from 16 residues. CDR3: CASSWDYRLAKNIQYF. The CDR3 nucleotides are TGTGCCAGTAGCTGGGACTACCGCCTAGCCAAAAACATTCAGTACTTC.

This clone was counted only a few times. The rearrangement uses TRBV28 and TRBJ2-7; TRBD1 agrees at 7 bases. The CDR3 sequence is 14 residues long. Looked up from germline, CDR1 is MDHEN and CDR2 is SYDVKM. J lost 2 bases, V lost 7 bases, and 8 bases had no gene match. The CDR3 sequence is CASNQPGQAYEQYF. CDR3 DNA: TGTGCCAGCAACCAACCCGGACAGGCCTACGAGCAGTACTTC.

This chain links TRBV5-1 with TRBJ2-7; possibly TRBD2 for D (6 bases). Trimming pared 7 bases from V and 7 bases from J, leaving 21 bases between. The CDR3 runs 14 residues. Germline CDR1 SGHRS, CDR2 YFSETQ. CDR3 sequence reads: CASGTGTPSVEQYF. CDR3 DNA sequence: TGCGCCAGCGGTACCGGGACTCCCTCTGTAGAGCAGTACTTC. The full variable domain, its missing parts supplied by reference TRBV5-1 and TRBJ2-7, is KAGVTQTPRYLIKTRGQQVTLSCSPISGHRSVSWYQQTPGQGLQFLFEYFSETQRNKGNFPGRFSGRQFSNSRSEMNVSTLELGDSALYLCASGTGTPSVEQYFGPGTRLTVT.

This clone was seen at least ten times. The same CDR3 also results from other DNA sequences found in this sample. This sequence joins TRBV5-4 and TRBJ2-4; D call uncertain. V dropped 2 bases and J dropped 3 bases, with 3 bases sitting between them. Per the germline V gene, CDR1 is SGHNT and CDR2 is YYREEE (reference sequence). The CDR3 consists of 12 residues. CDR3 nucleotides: TGTGCCAGCAGCTTTGACAAAAACATTCAGTACTTC. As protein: CASSFDKNIQYF.

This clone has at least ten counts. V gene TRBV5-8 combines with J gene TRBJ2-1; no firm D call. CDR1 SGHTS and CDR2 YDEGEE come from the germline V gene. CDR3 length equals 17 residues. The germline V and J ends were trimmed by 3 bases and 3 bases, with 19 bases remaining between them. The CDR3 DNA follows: TGTGCCAGCAGCTGGGCGGCCTACAGTAATGTCTACAATGAGCAGTTCTTC. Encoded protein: CASSWAAYSNVYNEQFF.

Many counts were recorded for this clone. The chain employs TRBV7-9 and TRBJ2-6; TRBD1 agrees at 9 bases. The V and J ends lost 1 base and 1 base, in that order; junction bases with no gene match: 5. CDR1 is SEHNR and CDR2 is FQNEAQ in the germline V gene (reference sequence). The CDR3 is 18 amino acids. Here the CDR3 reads CASSLGGQGKSGANVLTF. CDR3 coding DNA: TGTGCCAGCAGCTTAGGAGGACAGGGGAAGTCTGGGGCCAACGTCCTGACTTTC.

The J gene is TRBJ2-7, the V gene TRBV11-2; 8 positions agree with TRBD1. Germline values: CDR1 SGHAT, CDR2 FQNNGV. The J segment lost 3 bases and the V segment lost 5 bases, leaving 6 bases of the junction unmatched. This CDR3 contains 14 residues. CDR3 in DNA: TGTGCCAGCAGCCAAGACAGGGGACGCTACGAGCAGTACTTC. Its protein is CASSQDRGRYEQYF.